This TCR beta chain was identified during a study of blood T cell repertoires in COVID-19. This clone was recorded at least ten times. Other DNA variants within this sample encode the same CDR3. Seattle patients were enrolled during active infection and followed longitudinally. Assay: immunoSEQ multiplex PCR; the TCRdb copy retains only in-frame clones and omits some. The sample holds 150,000 to 200,000 clones, 86% seen once. The sequence was collected from a woman aged 55-70 years with COVID-19, enrolled during active disease. Sequenced: peripheral blood.

CDR3: CASSPGAGGQGASEQYF. CDR3 sequence (DNA): TGTGCCAGCAGCCCGGGCGCAGGGGGACAGGGGGCCTCCGAGCAGTACTTC. The V call is TRBV3-1 (or the pseudogene TRBV3-2), the J call TRBJ2-7; 12 positions agree with TRBD1. The CDR3 extends over 17 amino acids. Trimming took 4 bases from V and 6 from J; bases not matched to a gene: 13. Germline V gene sequence: CDR1 LGHDT, CDR2 YNNKEL (reference sequence).